These 16 T cell receptor beta chains share one sample of origin, sequenced in a study of T cell responses to AZD1222 COVID-19 vaccine. Sequencing used immunoSEQ multiplex PCR; TCRdb keeps in-frame clones, though not all of them. In the table there are around 95,000 clones, about 85% of which are singletons. The sample was peripheral blood, taken on day 0 of AZD1222 vaccination. These receptors were obtained from an adult in good health.

This clone was seen once. The chain couples TRBV7-6 to TRBJ1-1; TRBD1 agrees at 7 bases. The CDR3 loop spans 16 amino acids. Germline V gene sequence: CDR1 SGHVS, CDR2 FNYEAQ. The J segment lost 4 bases and the V segment lost 5 bases, leaving 13 bases of the junction unmatched. The CDR3 loop is CASSAQGPDLGTEAFF. Here the CDR3 DNA reads TGTGCCAGCAGCGCACAGGGGCCCGACCTAGGCACTGAAGCTTTCTTT.

This rearrangement joins TRBV5-8 to TRBJ1-1; TRBD1 is a possible D gene (5 bases). The V and J ends lost 3 bases and 2 bases respectively, with 14 bases between them. The CDR3 sequence is 15 residues long. Germline V gene sequence: CDR1 SGHTS, CDR2 YDEGEE. Here the CDR3 DNA reads TGTGCCAGCAGCTCGCAAAGGGGCAGAAACACTGAAGCTTTCTTT. This gives the protein CASSSQRGRNTEAFF.

The V gene is TRBV18, the J gene TRBJ1-5, with 7 bases that match TRBD1. With V trimmed by 6 bases and J by 9 bases, 14 bases remained unmatched. The CDR3 covers 15 residues. The germline CDR1 and CDR2 sequences are KGHSH and LQKENI. Here the CDR3 DNA reads TGTGCCAGCTCCCTCCGTAATAGGGGGCAAGGGCCCCAGCATTTT. It encodes CASSLRNRGQGPQHF.

In this sample, this clone turned up once. This chain uses TRBV6-5 with TRBJ1-5; D is unclear. V was pared by 4 bases and J by 1 base, with 8 bases between. Per germline, CDR1 MNHEY and CDR2 SVGAGI. The CDR3 spans 14 residues. In DNA form, the CDR3 reads TGTGCCAGCAGTTCAAAACAAAGCAATCAGCCCCAGCATTTT. It specifies CASSSKQSNQPQHF.

This rearrangement joins TRBV5-1 to TRBJ1-1, with TRBD1 identical over 9 bases. Germline CDR1 and CDR2: SGHRS and YFSETQ. The CDR3 contains 17 residues. V shed 1 base, J shed 3 bases, and the junction held 10 bases outside the gene matches. The CDR3 reads CASSLPQGANMDTEAFF. CDR3 bases: TGCGCCAGCAGCTTGCCACAGGGGGCAAATATGGACACTGAAGCTTTCTTT.

The gene calls are TRBV24-1 and TRBJ2-1; 12 nucleotides line up with TRBD2. The trim removed 4 bases at V and 7 bases at J, leaving 1 base unmatched. The CDR3 spans 14 residues. The germline CDR1 and CDR2 sequences are KGHDR and SFDVKD. The CDR3 sequence is CATSDTSGRNEQFF. DNA for the CDR3: TGTGCCACCAGTGACACTAGCGGGAGGAATGAGCAGTTCTTC.

V and J are TRBV5-1 and TRBJ1-3; tentatively, D is TRBD1 (6 bases). CDR1 is SGHRS and CDR2 is YFSETQ in the germline V gene. Trimming removed 2 bases at V and 0 bases at J, with 15 bases between. The length of the CDR3 is 17 residues. This CDR3 is CASSFRDTSYSGNTIYF. The CDR3, as DNA: TGCGCCAGCAGCTTCCGGGACACCAGTTACTCTGGAAACACCATATATTTT.

The chain combines TRBV5-4 with TRBJ1-2, with TRBD1 as a possible D gene (5 bases). The V gene lost 6 bases and the J gene lost 8 bases, with 17 bases spanning the gap. The CDR3 totals 13 residues. The germline V gene encodes CDR1 SGHNT and CDR2 YYREEE (reference sequence). This CDR3 is CASTPWGGGGYTF. As DNA, the CDR3 is TGTGCCAGCACCCCCTGGGGGGGAGGAGGCTACACCTTC.

The rearrangement joins TRBV19 to TRBJ1-1; no reliable D call. CDR1 is LNHDA, CDR2 SQIVND, per germline (reference sequence). The V gene lost 10 bases and the J gene lost 10 bases, with 10 bases spanning the gap. CDR3 length: 9 residues. CDR3 region: CATKSRAFF. CDR3 sequence (DNA): TGTGCCACCAAATCTAGAGCTTTCTTT.

This sequence joins TRBV11-3 and TRBJ2-1; TRBD1 might be the D (7 bases). CDR1 SGHNT and CDR2 YENEEA come from the germline V gene. The V and J ends lost 1 base and 10 bases respectively, with 20 bases between them. The CDR3 runs 16 residues. The CDR3 DNA reads as TGTGCCAGCAGCTTAGTCGGGGGACAGACGCAAGGAGAGCAGTTCTTC. As protein: CASSLVGGQTQGEQFF.

The rearrangement uses TRBV2 and TRBJ2-3, with 12 bases aligning to TRBD2. V lost 6 bases and J lost 9; bases outside the gene matches: 10. CDR1 is SNHLY and CDR2 is FYNNEI in the germline V gene. The CDR3 spans 15 residues. The CDR3 spells CASRIELAGGGTQYF. CDR3 DNA: TGTGCCAGCAGGATTGAACTAGCGGGGGGCGGCACGCAGTATTTT.

The gene calls are TRBV3-1 (or the pseudogene TRBV3-2) and TRBJ2-5; D possibly corresponds to TRBD2 (6 bases). This CDR3 is built from 13 residues. The germline V and J ends were trimmed by 3 bases and 5 bases, with 10 bases remaining between them. Germline V CDR1 and CDR2: LGHDT, YNNKEL (reference sequence). CDR3 in amino acids: CASSHGGSETQYF. In nucleotides, the CDR3 is TGTGCCAGCAGCCACGGAGGGTCGGAGACCCAGTACTTC.

The chain uses TRBV7-2 and TRBJ2-1; 8 positions agree with TRBD1. The germline V gene encodes CDR1 SGHTA and CDR2 FQGNSA. There are 18 residues in the CDR3. The ends lost 1 base at V and 0 bases at J; junction bases unmatched: 8. The CDR3 spells CASSLGRGLSSSYNEQFF. The CDR3, as DNA: TGTGCCAGCAGCTTAGGCAGGGGGCTATCGAGCTCCTACAATGAGCAGTTCTTC.

The chain links TRBV6-5 to TRBJ1-3, with D possibly matching TRBD1 (5 bases). Germline V gene lookup returns CDR1 MNHEY and CDR2 SVGAGI. The CDR3 covers 15 residues. Trimming stripped 5 bases from V and 0 bases from J, with 11 bases between. The CDR3 nucleotides read TGTGCCAGCAGTAGACAGCGCAGCTCTGGAAACACCATATATTTT. Residues: CASSRQRSSGNTIYF.

V gene TRBV19 combines with J gene TRBJ1-6; unclear D gene. This CDR3 is 17 amino acids long. The ends were cut back, 5 bases at V and 0 bases at J, with 14 bases in the middle. Germline loops: CDR1 LNHDA, CDR2 SQIVND (reference sequence). The CDR3 region has the DNA TGTGCCAGTAGTGGTCTCCTGCTGAGCTCCTATAATTCACCCCTCCACTTT. Translation gives CASSGLLLSSYNSPLHF.

The chain couples TRBV4-3 to TRBJ2-1; 13 bases line up with TRBD2. Germline assignment: CDR1 LGHNA and CDR2 YSLEER. V dropped 4 bases and J dropped 7; count of bases not matched to a gene: 4. The CDR3 runs 15 residues. CDR3 region: CASSLGTSGKNEQFF. The DNA of the CDR3 is TGCGCCAGCAGCCTAGGGACTAGCGGGAAAAATGAGCAGTTCTTC.